Presented here are 28 T cell receptor beta chains from one specimen sequenced in a study of blood T cell repertoires in COVID-19. Only in-frame clones appear in the TCRdb table, and some are missing; sequencing was by immunoSEQ multiplex PCR. Here the sample spans 14,000 or so clones, around 80% being singletons. Specimen: peripheral blood. These receptors all come from a human donor in a cohort sampled during active COVID-19.

The chain uses TRBV27 and TRBJ2-5; 11 positions match TRBD1. Germline lookup yields CDR1 MNHEY and CDR2 SMNVEV (reference sequence). The CDR3 sequence is 15 residues long. V lost 4 bases, J lost 5 bases, and 6 bases stayed unmatched. CDR3 residues: CASSYWDRGAETQYF. As DNA, the CDR3 is TGTGCCAGCAGTTATTGGGACAGGGGGGCCGAGACCCAGTACTTC.

The CDR3 region is CASTKTSDSYEQYF. The CDR3 DNA sequence: TGTGCCAGCACTAAGACTAGCGACTCCTACGAGCAGTACTTC. This chain links TRBV27 with TRBJ2-7, with TRBD2 identical over 8 bases. The CDR3 has 14 amino acids. The ends lost 7 bases at V and 0 bases at J; junction bases unmatched: 5. CDR1 and CDR2 from the germline V gene are MNHEY and SMNVEV (reference sequence).

This chain uses TRBV15 with TRBJ2-1, with 9 bases lining up with TRBD2. This CDR3 spans 15 amino acids. Unmatched junction bases numbered 12, after V lost 5 bases and J lost 10 bases. CDR1 is LNHNV, CDR2 YYDKDF, per germline (reference sequence). The CDR3 sequence is CATSPQASGILEQFF. The CDR3 nucleotides read TGTGCCACCAGCCCACAGGCTAGCGGGATCCTGGAGCAGTTCTTC.

CDR3 loop: CASSRGTGGFDTEAFF. For the CDR3, the DNA is TGTGCCAGCAGCCGTGGGACAGGGGGATTTGACACTGAAGCTTTCTTT. The rearrangement uses TRBV3-1 (or the pseudogene TRBV3-2) and TRBJ1-1, with TRBD1 matching 11 bases. J was trimmed by 3 bases and V by 4 bases; bases with no gene match: 7. CDR1 and CDR2 (germline): LGHDT, YNNKEL (reference sequence). The CDR3 extends over 16 amino acids.

The chain has TRBV30 and TRBJ1-4, with TRBD1 matching 7 bases. Losses at the gene ends were 0 bases for V and 6 bases for J; bases not matched to a gene: 13. The CDR3 runs to 17 residues. Per the germline V gene, CDR1 is GTSNPN and CDR2 is SVGIG (reference sequence). CDR3 loop: CAWSVGAGGPRDEKLFF. DNA for the CDR3: TGTGCCTGGAGTGTAGGGGCAGGGGGGCCGAGGGATGAAAAACTGTTTTTT.

The V gene is TRBV7-9, the J gene TRBJ2-6; possible D gene TRBD2, 5 bases. The CDR3 spans 18 residues. Germline V gives CDR1 SEHNR, CDR2 FQNEAQ (reference sequence). With 5 bases removed from V and 0 bases from J, the gap between germline ends came to 17 bases. DNA of the CDR3: TGTGCCAGCAGCCCGAAGCTTATACGGGGCTCTGGGGCCAACGTCCTGACTTTC. Encoded protein: CASSPKLIRGSGANVLTF. The full variable domain, with the rest looked up from reference TRBV7-9 and TRBJ2-6, is DTGVSQNPRHKITKRGQNVTFRCDPISEHNRLYWYRQTLGQGPEFLTYFQNEAQLEKSRLLSDRFSAERPKGSFSTLEIQRTEQGDSAMYLCASSPKLIRGSGANVLTFGAGSRLTVL.

The gene calls are TRBV11-3 and TRBJ2-3; D is ambiguous. V was cut by 5 bases and J by 2 bases, with 11 bases left in between. The CDR3 extends over 14 amino acids. CDR1 is SGHNT and CDR2 is YENEEA in the germline V gene. This CDR3 reads CASSPQTHTDTQYF. Here the CDR3 DNA reads TGTGCCAGCAGCCCACAGACCCACACAGATACGCAGTATTTT.

J is TRBJ2-5 and V is TRBV7-9; D is possibly TRBD2 (5 bases). Germline V gene lookup returns CDR1 SEHNR and CDR2 FQNEAQ (reference sequence). The CDR3 runs 12 residues. V lost 5 bases and J lost 2, with 6 bases in between. CDR3 loop: CASSEGQETQYF. CDR3 DNA sequence: TGTGCCAGCAGCGAGGGACAAGAGACCCAGTACTTC.

The V call is TRBV5-1, the J call TRBJ2-5; tentative D call: TRBD2 (5 bases). Germline V lookup: CDR1 SGHRS, CDR2 YFSETQ. The germline V and J ends were trimmed by 8 bases and 2 bases, with 7 bases remaining between them. This CDR3 has 11 amino acids. The CDR3 bases are TGCGCCAGTCGGACTCAAGAGACCCAGTACTTC. It translates to CASRTQETQYF.

This sequence joins TRBV6-5 and TRBJ1-5, with D tentatively TRBD1 (6 bases). CDR3 length: 13 amino acids. Trimming cost V 6 bases and J 5 bases, with 11 bases left between them. CDR1 and CDR2 (germline): MNHEY, SVGAGI. CDR3 sequence: CASRVTGYQPQHF. The CDR3 DNA follows: TGTGCCAGCAGAGTAACAGGGTATCAGCCCCAGCATTTT.

The chain uses TRBV5-1 and TRBJ2-7; tentative D call: TRBD1 (6 bases). This CDR3 spans 15 amino acids. Germline lookup yields CDR1 SGHRS and CDR2 YFSETQ. Deletions cut 0 bases from V and 1 base from J, with 11 bases between. CDR3 sequence reads: CASSLAAGASYEQYF. The CDR3 nucleotides are TGCGCCAGCAGCTTGGCGGCAGGGGCGTCCTACGAGCAGTACTTC. Looking up the rest from reference TRBV5-1 and TRBJ2-7 gives the full variable domain: KAGVTQTPRYLIKTRGQQVTLSCSPISGHRSVSWYQQTPGQGLQFLFEYFSETQRNKGNFPGRFSGRQFSNSRSEMNVSTLELGDSALYLCASSLAAGASYEQYFGPGTRLTVT.

CDR3 sequence reads: CATSDLQSSGSPAGETQYF. CDR3 nucleotides: TGTGCCACCAGTGATTTGCAGTCTAGCGGGAGTCCAGCAGGGGAGACCCAGTACTTC. J is TRBJ2-5 and V is TRBV24-1, with 10 nucleotides matching TRBD2. The CDR3 extends over 19 amino acids. Losses at the gene ends were 0 bases for V and 5 bases for J; bases not matched to a gene: 14. Germline V gives CDR1 KGHDR, CDR2 SFDVKD.

This clone was found once. The V gene is TRBV7-6, the J gene TRBJ2-3; 7 bases line up with TRBD2. The CDR3 covers 14 residues. Trimming at V came to 1 base and at J to 4 bases, leaving 2 bases not matched to a gene. Germline V lookup: CDR1 SGHVS, CDR2 FNYEAQ. The CDR3 DNA sequence: TGTGCCAGCAGCTTAGGGACTAGAGCAGATACGCAGTATTTT. As protein: CASSLGTRADTQYF.

This chain joins TRBV6-5 and TRBJ1-1; tentative D call: TRBD1 (6 bases). Germline V gives CDR1 MNHEY, CDR2 SVGAGI. This CDR3 comprises 14 residues. Deletions cut 7 bases from V and 5 bases from J, with 17 bases between. CDR3 nucleotide sequence: TGTGCCAGCAACGGGGGGGCGGTGAGAACTGAAGCTTTCTTT. This encodes CASNGGAVRTEAFF.

The rearrangement joins TRBV5-6 to TRBJ2-5, with D possibly being TRBD2 (5 bases). Looked up from germline, CDR1 is SGHDT and CDR2 is YYEEEE. Deletions cut 4 bases from V and 2 bases from J, with 12 bases between. The CDR3 sequence is 14 residues long. DNA for the CDR3: TGTGCCAGCAGCAAAGGACTTGCGCAAGAGACCCAGTACTTC. It codes for CASSKGLAQETQYF.

The rearrangement joins TRBV27 to TRBJ2-6; the match to TRBD2 covers 7 bases. The trim removed 5 bases at V and 0 bases at J, leaving 7 bases unmatched. Germline values: CDR1 MNHEY, CDR2 SMNVEV (reference sequence). The CDR3 runs 17 residues. CDR3 in DNA: TGTGCCAGCAGTCGGGAGGCCCTAAACTCTGGGGCCAACGTCCTGACTTTC. Protein: CASSREALNSGANVLTF.

This clone has just one count. The chain carries TRBV27 and TRBJ1-1; D is perhaps TRBD1 (5 bases). Per the germline V gene, CDR1 is MNHEY and CDR2 is SMNVEV (reference sequence). This CDR3 is 13 amino acids long. Trimming took 3 bases from V and 1 from J, leaving 6 bases between them. The CDR3, as DNA: TGTGCCAGCAGTTTCACAGGGAACACTGAAGCTTTCTTT. Protein: CASSFTGNTEAFF.

This clone occurred once. The V and J genes are TRBV7-6 and TRBJ2-7, with D hard to call. V dropped 2 bases and J dropped 6 bases, with 11 bases sitting between them. Looked up from germline, CDR1 is SGHVS and CDR2 is FNYEAQ. This CDR3 spans 13 amino acids. The CDR3 spells CASSLHQASEQYF. CDR3 DNA: TGTGCCAGCAGCTTACATCAGGCGTCCGAGCAGTACTTC.

J is TRBJ2-7 and V is TRBV6-2 or TRBV6-3; D gene ambiguous. This CDR3 region has 13 residues. The germline V gene encodes CDR1 MNHEY and CDR2 SVGEGT. Trimming took 2 bases from V and 2 from J, leaving 7 bases between them. CDR3 residues: CASSYVQTYEQYF. The CDR3 bases are TGTGCCAGCAGTTACGTCCAGACCTACGAGCAGTACTTC.

The rearrangement links TRBV6-5 to TRBJ2-7; 11 bases map to TRBD2. CDR1 is MNHEY, CDR2 SVGAGI, per germline. This CDR3 comprises 15 residues. V lost 2 bases, J lost 1 base, and 1 base stayed unmatched. The CDR3 loop is CASSYTSGSSYEQYF. The CDR3 DNA reads as TGTGCCAGCAGTTACACTAGCGGGAGTTCCTACGAGCAGTACTTC.

V is TRBV14 and J is TRBJ2-7, with a possible D match to TRBD2 (5 bases). V was shortened by 4 bases and J by 3 bases, with 16 bases between the two germline ends. The length of the CDR3 is 15 residues. CDR1 SGHDN and CDR2 FVKESK come from the germline V gene. CDR3 sequence reads: CASSLIGERYYEQYF. CDR3 in DNA: TGTGCCAGCAGCCTCATCGGGGAGCGGTACTACGAGCAGTACTTC.

The J gene is TRBJ2-1, the V gene TRBV28; tentatively, D is TRBD2 (6 bases). Deletions cut 2 bases from V and 15 bases from J, with 11 bases between. The germline V gene has CDR1 MDHEN and CDR2 SYDVKM. The CDR3 spans 11 residues. CDR3 region: CASSLGGSRFF. The CDR3 DNA sequence: TGTGCCAGCAGTTTAGGAGGGTCCAGGTTCTTC.

The chain uses TRBV5-6 and TRBJ1-5, with D possibly TRBD1 on 5 matching bases. CDR3 length: 15 residues. The V end lost 2 bases, the J end lost 3 bases, and 12 bases lay between the germline ends. Germline loops: CDR1 SGHDT, CDR2 YYEEEE. The CDR3 sequence is CASSFWGDFNQPQHF. As DNA, the CDR3 is TGTGCCAGCAGCTTTTGGGGGGATTTCAATCAGCCCCAGCATTTT.

The chain recombines TRBV7-8 with TRBJ2-3; D is unresolved. CDR3 length: 13 amino acids. Germline CDR1 SGHVS, CDR2 FQNEAQ. V gave up 3 bases and J gave up 4 bases, with 8 bases separating them. CDR3 bases: TGTGCCAGCAGCTTCTTCCCGGCAGATACGCAGTATTTT. Residues: CASSFFPADTQYF.

This clone was counted only a few times. The chain combines TRBV24-1 with TRBJ2-4; 7 bases map to TRBD1. V lost 7 bases, J lost 7 bases, and 12 bases stayed unmatched. The CDR3 extends over 15 amino acids. In germline, CDR1 is KGHDR, CDR2 SFDVKD. CDR3 in amino acids: CATRLNDRALNIQYF. In nucleotides, the CDR3 is TGTGCCACCAGGCTAAACGACAGGGCTTTGAACATTCAGTACTTC.

The chain links TRBV7-9 to TRBJ2-7; no firm D call. Germline loops: CDR1 SEHNR, CDR2 FQNEAQ (reference sequence). This CDR3 has 13 residues. Trimming took 5 bases from V and 5 from J, leaving 13 bases between them. DNA for the CDR3: TGTGCCAGCAGCCCGCGGTCCGGCGACGAGCAGTACTTC. Its translation: CASSPRSGDEQYF.

The rearrangement uses TRBV7-4 and TRBJ1-5; TRBD1 might be the D (5 bases). In germline, CDR1 is SGHVT, CDR2 SQSDAQ. The CDR3 is 18 amino acids. Deletions cut 6 bases from V and 2 bases from J, with 23 bases between. Written as DNA, the CDR3 is TGTGCCAGCAGTCGGGGAGGAGTGGGACCGTTGCGCAATCAGCCCCAGCATTTT. Translation: CASSRGGVGPLRNQPQHF. Based on the CDR3 plus reference TRBV7-4 and TRBJ1-5, the full variable domain is GAGVSQSPRYKVAKRGRDVALRCDSISGHVTLYWYRQTLGQGSEVLTYSQSDAQRDKSGRPSGRFSAERPERSVSTLKIQRTEQGDSAVYLCASSRGGVGPLRNQPQHFGDGTRLSIL.

The rearrangement links TRBV7-9 to TRBJ2-7; possible D gene TRBD2, 6 bases. Germline CDR1 reads SEHNR; CDR2 reads FQNEAQ (reference sequence). CDR3 length: 13 residues. V lost 6 bases and J 2 bases, leaving 11 bases between the germline ends. The CDR3 sequence: CASSRDLTYEQYF. The CDR3 coding sequence is TGTGCCAGCAGTAGGGACTTAACCTACGAGCAGTACTTC.